A single sample is the source of the 28 T cell receptor beta chains below, sequenced in a study of cytomegalovirus exposure and HLA in healthy donors. Some clones are missing from TCRdb's copy, which holds only in-frame ones; the method was immunoSEQ multiplex PCR. The sample has about 160,000 clones, nearly 90% seen once. Sequenced: PBMCs. All receptors come from a woman aged 18 to 35 in good health and CMV-seropositive.

This clone was recorded only once. Written as DNA, the CDR3 is TGTGCCAGCAGCCTCGGGACAGAGTATAGCAATCAGCCCCAGCATTTT. The encoded protein is CASSLGTEYSNQPQHF. The rearrangement links TRBV7-9 to TRBJ1-5; 7 positions match TRBD1. CDR1 is SEHNR and CDR2 is FQNEAQ in the germline V gene (reference sequence). The CDR3 has 16 amino acids. Trimming cost V 5 bases and J 0 bases; bases outside gene matches: 7.

This chain uses TRBV7-9 with TRBJ1-2, with 11 bases identical to TRBD1. Germline V lookup: CDR1 SEHNR, CDR2 FQNEAQ (reference sequence). There are 14 residues in the CDR3. V gave up 3 bases and J gave up 8 bases; unmatched junction bases: 5. The CDR3 reads CASSLKGQGVGYTF. In nucleotides, the CDR3 is TGTGCCAGCAGCTTGAAGGGACAGGGGGTGGGCTACACCTTC.

This chain connects TRBV6-6 to TRBJ2-1; D is unclear. V gave up 2 bases and J gave up 6 bases, with 8 bases separating them. The germline V gene has CDR1 MNHNY and CDR2 SVGAGI (reference sequence). CDR3 size: 13 residues. CDR3 sequence: CASSYRTGNEQFF. CDR3 in DNA: TGTGCCAGCAGTTACCGTACTGGCAATGAGCAGTTCTTC.

This chain links TRBV9 with TRBJ1-2; the D gene is possibly TRBD1 (5 bases). Between the trimmed V and J ends, which lost 1 base and 7 bases, there was a span of 14 bases. CDR3 length equals 14 residues. Per the germline V gene, CDR1 is SGDLS and CDR2 is YYNGEE. The CDR3 region is CASSVREGWFGYTF. The CDR3 DNA reads TGTGCCAGCAGCGTAAGGGAGGGGTGGTTTGGCTACACCTTC.

The V gene is TRBV19, the J gene TRBJ1-5, with 8 nucleotides matching TRBD1. This CDR3 has 17 residues. CDR1 LNHDA and CDR2 SQIVND come from the germline V gene (reference sequence). Unmatched junction bases numbered 11, after V lost 5 bases and J lost 2 bases. The CDR3 reads CASSQGWTGSGNQPQHF. The DNA for the CDR3 is TGTGCCAGTAGTCAGGGCTGGACAGGGTCTGGCAATCAGCCCCAGCATTTT.

This chain uses TRBV12-5 with TRBJ1-2; tentative D call: TRBD1 (6 bases). The CDR3 covers 14 residues. Trimming pared 4 bases from V and 8 bases from J, leaving 17 bases between. Looked up from germline, CDR1 is LGHNT and CDR2 is FRNRAP. The CDR3 sequence: CASGSSGVRGGYTF. The CDR3 coding sequence is TGTGCTAGTGGTTCATCAGGGGTGAGGGGCGGCTACACCTTC.

Worth noting for this clone: A read error may produce the germline difference seen at one junction end. The rearrangement joins TRBV7-9 to TRBJ2-3, with TRBD2 identical over 8 bases. The CDR3 covers 15 residues. CDR1 is SEHNR, CDR2 FQNEAQ, per germline (reference sequence). For the CDR3, the DNA is TGTGGCAGCGAAAGAGCGGGAGTATCGGGAGATACGCAGTATTTT. This encodes CGSERAGVSGDTQYF.

The chain recombines TRBV7-8 with TRBJ2-7; maybe TRBD1 (6 bases). V was shortened by 5 bases and J by 4 bases, with 12 bases between the two germline ends. In germline, CDR1 is SGHVS, CDR2 FQNEAQ. The CDR3 totals 13 residues. CDR3 nucleotides: TGTGCCAGCAGCCCCCGGACAGTTTACGAGCAGTACTTC. Protein sequence: CASSPRTVYEQYF.

The gene calls are TRBV6-5 and TRBJ1-4; tentatively, D is TRBD1 (5 bases). CDR1 is MNHEY and CDR2 is SVGAGI in the germline V gene. V was trimmed by 0 bases and J by 8 bases, leaving 10 bases between them. The length of the CDR3 is 14 residues. CDR3 sequence reads: CASSYSRVGEKLFF. The CDR3 region has the DNA TGTGCCAGCAGTTACTCCAGGGTGGGCGAAAAACTGTTTTTT.

The rearrangement joins TRBV10-1 to TRBJ2-7; 8 bases agree with TRBD2. The V gene's germline CDR1 is WNHNN and CDR2 SYGVQD (reference sequence). The CDR3 runs 15 residues. The V segment lost 3 bases and the J segment 1 base; nucleotides outside the gene matches: 5. The CDR3 bases are TGCGCCAGCAGTGACCCTCGGGGGGGGTCCTACGAGCAGTACTTC. This gives the protein CASSDPRGGSYEQYF.

The rearrangement uses TRBV11-1 and TRBJ2-1, with TRBD1 matching over 7 bases. The germline V gene encodes CDR1 SGHAT and CDR2 FQDESV (reference sequence). The CDR3 has 17 residues. J was trimmed by 3 bases and V by 4 bases; bases with no gene match: 12. As DNA, the CDR3 is TGTGCCAGCAGCTCGGGGACAGATAGAATCCTCTACAATGAGCAGTTCTTC. This codes for CASSSGTDRILYNEQFF.

This chain links TRBV4-3 with TRBJ2-7; 9 bases align to TRBD1. The germline gives CDR1 LGHNA, CDR2 YSLEER. This CDR3 is 15 amino acids long. V gave up 2 bases and J gave up 2 bases; unmatched junction bases: 4. CDR3 protein: CASSQTGTGTYEQYF. The CDR3 nucleotides are TGCGCCAGCAGCCAAACTGGGACAGGGACCTACGAGCAGTACTTC.

The chain links TRBV6-5 to TRBJ1-1, with TRBD1 matching over 8 bases. The J segment lost 5 bases and the V segment lost 4 bases, leaving 6 bases of the junction unmatched. From germline, CDR1 is MNHEY and CDR2 SVGAGI. The length of the CDR3 is 14 residues. CDR3 bases: TGTGCCAGCAGTTCCATGACAGGGGAGACTGAAGCTTTCTTT. This gives the protein CASSSMTGETEAFF.

The chain recombines TRBV9 with TRBJ2-2; TRBD2 agrees at 9 bases. J was trimmed by 6 bases and V by 0 bases; bases with no gene match: 9. There are 17 residues in the CDR3. In germline, CDR1 is SGDLS, CDR2 YYNGEE. This chain's CDR3 is CASSVEGSGSRSGELFF. The CDR3 DNA reads as TGTGCCAGCAGCGTAGAGGGTAGCGGGAGTCGTTCCGGGGAGCTGTTTTTT. The variable domain in full, with the rest retrieved from reference TRBV9 and TRBJ2-2, is DSGVTQTPKHLITATGQRVTLRCSPRSGDLSVYWYQQSLDQGLQFLIQYYNGEERAKGNILERFSAQQFPDLHSELNLSSLELGDSALYFCASSVEGSGSRSGELFFGEGSRLTVL.

The chain recombines TRBV21-1 with TRBJ2-1; the DNA was not compared with TRBD2, the D call given in the table. TRBV21-1 is an annotated pseudogene. There are 16 residues in the CDR3. The CDR3 region has the DNA TGTGCCAGCAGCAAAGCGCGGGGGGGCGCTACCAATGAGCAGTTCTTC. Its translation: CASSKARGGATNEQFF.

This chain joins TRBV28 and TRBJ2-5, with TRBD1 matching 8 bases. Losses at the gene ends were 5 bases for V and 5 bases for J; bases not matched to a gene: 10. The CDR3 runs 15 residues. Germline CDR1 MDHEN, CDR2 SYDVKM. As DNA, the CDR3 is TGTGCCAGCAGTGAGAACGGACAGGGCTGGGAGACCCAGTACTTC. Its translation: CASSENGQGWETQYF. The full variable domain, in which reference TRBV28 and TRBJ2-5 provide the parts outside the CDR3, is DVKVTQSSRYLVKRTGEKVFLECVQDMDHENMFWYRQDPGLGLRLIYFSYDVKMKEKGDIPEGYSVSREKKERFSLILESASTNQTSMYLCASSENGQGWETQYFGPGTRLLVL.

V usage is TRBV7-2 and J usage is TRBJ2-7, with D uncertain. The germline V and J ends were trimmed by 2 bases and 0 bases, with 11 bases remaining between them. This CDR3 is 15 amino acids long. CDR1 is SGHTA and CDR2 is FQGNSA in the germline V gene. The CDR3 nucleotides read TGTGCCAGCAGCTTACATTCTGGCGGCTCCTACGAGCAGTACTTC. Translating gives CASSLHSGGSYEQYF.

The gene calls are TRBV9 and TRBJ2-1, with TRBD2 matching 9 bases. Germline assignment: CDR1 SGDLS and CDR2 YYNGEE. CDR3 length: 14 amino acids. The ends lost 3 bases at V and 4 bases at J; junction bases unmatched: 2. CDR3 bases: TGTGCCAGCAGCGGGACTAGCGCTTACAATGAGCAGTTCTTC. Its translation is CASSGTSAYNEQFF.

The rearrangement links TRBV6-5 to TRBJ2-1; the D is unclear. The CDR3 extends over 16 amino acids. Deletions cut 0 bases from V and 0 bases from J, with 9 bases between. Germline assignment: CDR1 MNHEY and CDR2 SVGAGI. CDR3 DNA: TGTGCCAGCAGTTACTCGACTTTAAGCTCCTACAATGAGCAGTTCTTC. Its protein is CASSYSTLSSYNEQFF.

This sequence joins TRBV27 and TRBJ1-1; 8 positions agree with TRBD1. The CDR3 contains 14 residues. Looked up from germline, CDR1 is MNHEY and CDR2 is SMNVEV (reference sequence). V dropped 6 bases and J dropped 8; count of bases not matched to a gene: 11. As DNA, the CDR3 is TGTGCCAGCAGCTTAGCCGGGACAGGCACCGAAGCTTTCTTT. It is translated as CASSLAGTGTEAFF.

V gene TRBV9 combines with J gene TRBJ2-1, with D maybe TRBD2 (6 bases). Per the germline V gene, CDR1 is SGDLS and CDR2 is YYNGEE. Between the trimmed V and J ends, which lost 3 bases and 0 bases, there was a span of 10 bases. CDR3 size: 15 residues. Written as DNA, the CDR3 is TGTGCCAGCAGCGGGGACGGGGGCTCCTACAATGAGCAGTTCTTC. It specifies CASSGDGGSYNEQFF.

This chain uses TRBV5-1 with TRBJ1-1, with no clear D. Trimming removed 4 bases at V and 7 bases at J, with 20 bases between. The CDR3 is 15 amino acids. Germline CDR1 reads SGHRS; CDR2 reads YFSETQ. The CDR3 here is CASSPSEGPGGEAFF. The CDR3 DNA is TGCGCCAGCAGCCCCTCGGAGGGCCCGGGCGGTGAAGCTTTCTTT.

The chain combines TRBV25-1 with TRBJ2-1; no reliable D call. The CDR3 extends over 14 amino acids. Germline values: CDR1 MGHDK, CDR2 SYGVNS. V lost 1 base, J lost 6 bases, and 10 bases lay in between. The CDR3 coding sequence is TGTGCCAGCAGTGAATCCCGCCCCAGCAATGAGCAGTTCTTC. Translating it yields CASSESRPSNEQFF.

The chain recombines TRBV7-6 with TRBJ2-7, with TRBD1 identical over 10 bases. V shed 5 bases and J 3 bases; nucleotides not matched to a gene: 7. From germline, CDR1 is SGHVS and CDR2 FNYEAQ. The CDR3 sequence is 15 residues long. CDR3 in DNA: TGTGCCAGCAGCCAGGGACAGGGGCCATACTACGAGCAGTACTTC. The encoded protein is CASSQGQGPYYEQYF. Drawing the rest from reference TRBV7-6 and TRBJ2-7, the complete variable domain is GAGVSQSPRYKVTKRGQDVALRCDPISGHVSLYWYRQALGQGPEFLTYFNYEAQQDKSGLPNDRFSAERPEGSISTLTIQRTEQRDSAMYRCASSQGQGPYYEQYFGPGTRLTVT.

The gene calls are TRBV2 and TRBJ1-4; 7 bases fit TRBD1. The ends lost 6 bases at V and 6 bases at J; junction bases unmatched: 13. Germline values: CDR1 SNHLY, CDR2 FYNNEI. The CDR3 has 16 residues. CDR3 bases: TGTGCCAGCAGGACCCCTCCGACAGGGATCGATGAAAAACTGTTTTTT. Its protein is CASRTPPTGIDEKLFF.

V is TRBV5-1 and J is TRBJ2-3; D unclear. This CDR3 is 15 amino acids long. Looked up from germline, CDR1 is SGHRS and CDR2 is YFSETQ. V shed 2 bases and J shed 1 base, with 11 bases lying between them. In DNA form, the CDR3 reads TGCGCCAGCAGCTTCGGCGGTTACCGCACAGATACGCAGTATTTT. Its protein is CASSFGGYRTDTQYF.

V and J are TRBV30 and TRBJ2-7; D gene unclear. CDR1 GTSNPN and CDR2 SVGIG come from the germline V gene (reference sequence). Trimming cost V 0 bases and J 4 bases, with 13 bases left between them. This CDR3 is built from 14 residues. The CDR3 bases are TGTGCCTGGAGTGTACAGAACCAGCAATACGAGCAGTACTTC. This codes for CAWSVQNQQYEQYF.

The genes are TRBV7-3 and TRBJ2-5; 8 bases fit TRBD2. The V and J ends lost 5 bases and 3 bases, in that order; junction bases with no gene match: 11. The CDR3 totals 16 residues. CDR1 and CDR2 from the germline V gene are SGHTA and FQGTGA. The CDR3, as DNA: TGTGCCAGCAGCCCCGGTGGTAGCGGGATAAAAGAGACCCAGTACTTC. As protein: CASSPGGSGIKETQYF.